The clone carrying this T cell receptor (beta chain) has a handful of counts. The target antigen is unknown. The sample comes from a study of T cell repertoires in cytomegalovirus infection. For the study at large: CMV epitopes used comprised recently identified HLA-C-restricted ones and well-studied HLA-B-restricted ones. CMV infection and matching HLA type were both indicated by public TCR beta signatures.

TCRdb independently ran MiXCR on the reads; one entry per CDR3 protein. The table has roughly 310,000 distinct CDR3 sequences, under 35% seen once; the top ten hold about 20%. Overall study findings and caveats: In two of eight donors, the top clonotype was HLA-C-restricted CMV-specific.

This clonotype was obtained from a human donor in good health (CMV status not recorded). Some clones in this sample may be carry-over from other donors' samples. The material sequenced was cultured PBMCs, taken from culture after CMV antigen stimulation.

The DNA for the CDR3 is TGTGCCAGCAGCTTGAACGGAATCATGAACACTGAAGCTTTCTTT. Amino acids: CASSLNGIMNTEAFF. J is TRBJ1-1 and V is TRBV7-6; the D is unclear. This CDR3 is 15 amino acids long. The V gene lost 3 bases and the J gene lost 0 bases, with 11 bases spanning the gap. Germline V gene data show CDR1 as SGHVS and CDR2 as FNYEAQ.